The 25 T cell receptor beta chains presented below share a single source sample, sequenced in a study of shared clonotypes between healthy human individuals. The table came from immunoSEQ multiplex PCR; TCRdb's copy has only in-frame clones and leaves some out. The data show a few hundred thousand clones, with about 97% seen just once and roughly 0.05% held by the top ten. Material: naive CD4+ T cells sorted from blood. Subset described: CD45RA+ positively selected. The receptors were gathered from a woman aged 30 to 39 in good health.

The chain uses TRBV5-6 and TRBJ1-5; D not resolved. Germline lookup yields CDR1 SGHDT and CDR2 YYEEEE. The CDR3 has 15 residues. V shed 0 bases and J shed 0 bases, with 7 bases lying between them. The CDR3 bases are TGTGCCAGCAGCTTGGCAAGATATAGCAATCAGCCCCAGCATTTT. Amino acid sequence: CASSLARYSNQPQHF.

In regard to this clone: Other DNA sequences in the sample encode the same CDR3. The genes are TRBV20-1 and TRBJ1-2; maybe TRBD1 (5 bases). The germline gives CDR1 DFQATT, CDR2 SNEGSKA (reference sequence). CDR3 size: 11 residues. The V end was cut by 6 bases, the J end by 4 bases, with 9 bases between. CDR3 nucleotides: TGCAGTGCAAGGGACGGCTATGGCTACACCTTC. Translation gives CSARDGYGYTF.

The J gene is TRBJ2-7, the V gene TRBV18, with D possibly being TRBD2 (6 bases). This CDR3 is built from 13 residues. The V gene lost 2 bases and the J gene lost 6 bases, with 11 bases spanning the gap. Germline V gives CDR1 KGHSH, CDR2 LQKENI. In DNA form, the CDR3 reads TGTGCCAGCTCACCAGGAGGCGGGGCCGAGCAGTACTTC. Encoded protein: CASSPGGGAEQYF.

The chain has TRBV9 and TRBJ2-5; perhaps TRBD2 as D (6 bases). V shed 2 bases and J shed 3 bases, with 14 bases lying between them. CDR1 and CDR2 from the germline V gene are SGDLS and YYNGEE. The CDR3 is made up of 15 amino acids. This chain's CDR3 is CASSVAGTGKETQYF. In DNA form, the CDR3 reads TGTGCCAGCAGCGTCGCGGGAACTGGAAAAGAGACCCAGTACTTC.

The CDR3 region is CASSLDNEKLFF. The CDR3 bases are TGTGCCAGTAGTCTCGATAATGAAAAACTGTTTTTT. The genes are TRBV19 and TRBJ1-4, with D unresolved. CDR1 is LNHDA and CDR2 is SQIVND in the germline V gene (reference sequence). Trimming left V 5 bases short and J 4 bases short, with 5 bases between. The CDR3 extends over 12 amino acids.

The CDR3 sequence is CASSYYPGLAGTDTQYF. Written as DNA, the CDR3 is TGCGCCAGCAGCTATTATCCGGGACTAGCGGGCACAGATACGCAGTATTTT. The rearrangement uses TRBV5-1 and TRBJ2-3; 11 bases line up with TRBD2. Unmatched junction bases numbered 7, after V lost 3 bases and J lost 1 base. Looked up from germline, CDR1 is SGHRS and CDR2 is YFSETQ. The CDR3 is 17 residues long.

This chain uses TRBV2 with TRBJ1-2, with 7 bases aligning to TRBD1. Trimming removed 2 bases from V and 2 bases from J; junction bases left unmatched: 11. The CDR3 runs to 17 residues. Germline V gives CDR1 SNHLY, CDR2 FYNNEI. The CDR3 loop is CASSESWETGWNYGYTF. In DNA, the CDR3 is TGTGCCAGCAGTGAATCTTGGGAGACAGGGTGGAACTATGGCTACACCTTC. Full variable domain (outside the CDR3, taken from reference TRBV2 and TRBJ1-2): EPEVTQTPSHQVTQMGQEVILRCVPISNHLYFYWYRQILGQKVEFLVSFYNNEISEKSEIFDDQFSVERPDGSNFTLKIRSTKLEDSAMYFCASSESWETGWNYGYTFGSGTRLTVV.

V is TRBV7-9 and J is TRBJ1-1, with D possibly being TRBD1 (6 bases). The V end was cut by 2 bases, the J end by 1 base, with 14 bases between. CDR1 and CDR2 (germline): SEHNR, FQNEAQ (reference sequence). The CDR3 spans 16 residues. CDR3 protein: CASSLSLWTENTEAFF. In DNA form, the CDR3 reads TGTGCCAGCAGCTTATCTCTCTGGACAGAGAACACTGAAGCTTTCTTT. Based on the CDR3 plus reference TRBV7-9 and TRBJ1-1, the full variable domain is DTGVSQNPRHKITKRGQNVTFRCDPISEHNRLYWYRQTLGQGPEFLTYFQNEAQLEKSRLLSDRFSAERPKGSFSTLEIQRTEQGDSAMYLCASSLSLWTENTEAFFGQGTRLTVV.

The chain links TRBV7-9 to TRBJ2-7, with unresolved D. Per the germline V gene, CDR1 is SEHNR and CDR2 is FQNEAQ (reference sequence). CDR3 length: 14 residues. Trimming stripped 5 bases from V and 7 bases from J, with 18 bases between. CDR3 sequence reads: CASSPAIGQAEQYF. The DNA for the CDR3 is TGTGCCAGCAGCCCCGCGATAGGTCAGGCGGAGCAGTACTTC.

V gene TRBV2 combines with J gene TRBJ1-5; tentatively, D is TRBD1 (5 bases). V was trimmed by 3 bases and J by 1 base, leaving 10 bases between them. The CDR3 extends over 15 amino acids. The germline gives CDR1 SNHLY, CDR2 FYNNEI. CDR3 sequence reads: CASSEEGLSNQPQHF. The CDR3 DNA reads TGTGCCAGCAGTGAGGAGGGGCTAAGCAATCAGCCCCAGCATTTT.

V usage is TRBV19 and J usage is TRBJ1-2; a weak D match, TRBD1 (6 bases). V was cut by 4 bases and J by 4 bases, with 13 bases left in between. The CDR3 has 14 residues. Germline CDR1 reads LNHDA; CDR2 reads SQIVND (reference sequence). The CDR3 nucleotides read TGTGCCAGTAGTACCTCGACAGGTAGCTATGGCTACACCTTC. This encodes CASSTSTGSYGYTF.

This CDR3 is CASSDEYGQGGAAFF. The CDR3 DNA sequence: TGCGCCAGCAGCGATGAATACGGACAGGGAGGGGCAGCTTTCTTT. The rearrangement uses TRBV5-1 and TRBJ1-1, with 8 bases aligning to TRBD1. Germline V lookup: CDR1 SGHRS, CDR2 YFSETQ. V shed 4 bases, J shed 10 bases, and the junction held 15 bases outside the gene matches. The CDR3 sequence is 15 residues long. Full variable domain (remainder filled in from reference TRBV5-1 and TRBJ1-1): KAGVTQTPRYLIKTRGQQVTLSCSPISGHRSVSWYQQTPGQGLQFLFEYFSETQRNKGNFPGRFSGRQFSNSRSEMNVSTLELGDSALYLCASSDEYGQGGAAFFGQGTRLTVV.

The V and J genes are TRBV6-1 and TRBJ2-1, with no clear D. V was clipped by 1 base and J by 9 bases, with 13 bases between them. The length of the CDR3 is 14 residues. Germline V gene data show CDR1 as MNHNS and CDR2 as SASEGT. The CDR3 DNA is TGTGCCAGCAGTGAAGGGTTCCTGGGGTTTGAGCAGTTCTTC. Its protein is CASSEGFLGFEQFF.

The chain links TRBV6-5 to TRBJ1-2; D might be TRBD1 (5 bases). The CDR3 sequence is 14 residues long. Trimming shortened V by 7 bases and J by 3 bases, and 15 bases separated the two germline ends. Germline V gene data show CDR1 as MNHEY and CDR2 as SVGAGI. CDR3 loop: CASIKAGMDYGYTF. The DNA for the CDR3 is TGTGCCAGCATCAAGGCAGGGATGGACTATGGCTACACCTTC.

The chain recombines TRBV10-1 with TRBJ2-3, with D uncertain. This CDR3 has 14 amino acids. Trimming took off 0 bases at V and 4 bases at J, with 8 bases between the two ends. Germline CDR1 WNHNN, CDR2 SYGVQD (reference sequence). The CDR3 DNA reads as TGCGCCAGCAGTGAGTCCGGACCGCCAGATACGCAGTATTTT. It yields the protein CASSESGPPDTQYF.

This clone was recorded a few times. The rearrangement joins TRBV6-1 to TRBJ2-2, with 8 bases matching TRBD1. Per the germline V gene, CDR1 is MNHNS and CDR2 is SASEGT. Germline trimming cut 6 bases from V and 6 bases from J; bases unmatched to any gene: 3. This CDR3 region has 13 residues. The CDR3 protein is CASRWTGSGELFF. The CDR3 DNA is TGTGCCAGCAGGTGGACAGGGTCCGGGGAGCTGTTTTTT.

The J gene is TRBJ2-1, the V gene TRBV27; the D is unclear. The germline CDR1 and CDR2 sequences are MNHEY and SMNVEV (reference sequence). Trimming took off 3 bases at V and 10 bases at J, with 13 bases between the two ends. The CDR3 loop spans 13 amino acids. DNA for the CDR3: TGTGCCAGCAGTTTTATAGGATCAAGGGAGCAGTTCTTC. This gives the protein CASSFIGSREQFF.

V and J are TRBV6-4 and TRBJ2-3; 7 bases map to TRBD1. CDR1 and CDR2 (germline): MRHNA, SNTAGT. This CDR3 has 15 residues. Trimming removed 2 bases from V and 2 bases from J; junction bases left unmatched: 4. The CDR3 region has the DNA TGTGCCAGCAGTGACCGGGGACAGAACACAGATACGCAGTATTTT. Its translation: CASSDRGQNTDTQYF.

The CDR3 DNA follows: TGTGCCAGCAGGACAGGGGTATCCCAAGATACGCAGTATTTT. This encodes CASRTGVSQDTQYF. The rearrangement joins TRBV27 to TRBJ2-3; TRBD1 matches 8 bases. Trimming at V came to 6 bases and at J to 5 bases, leaving 7 bases not matched to a gene. Germline assignment: CDR1 MNHEY and CDR2 SMNVEV (reference sequence). The CDR3 contains 14 residues.

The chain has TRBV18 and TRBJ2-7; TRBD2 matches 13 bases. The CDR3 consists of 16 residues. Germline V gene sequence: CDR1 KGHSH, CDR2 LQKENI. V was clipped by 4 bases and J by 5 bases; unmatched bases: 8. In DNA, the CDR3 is TGTGCCAGCTCACAACCCGGACTAGCGGGAGTAGACGAGCAGTACTTC. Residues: CASSQPGLAGVDEQYF. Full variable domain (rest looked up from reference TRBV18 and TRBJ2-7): NAGVMQNPRHLVRRRGQEARLRCSPMKGHSHVYWYRQLPEEGLKFMVYLQKENIIDESGMPKERFSAEFPKEGPSILRIQQVVRGDSAAYFCASSQPGLAGVDEQYFGPGTRLTVT.

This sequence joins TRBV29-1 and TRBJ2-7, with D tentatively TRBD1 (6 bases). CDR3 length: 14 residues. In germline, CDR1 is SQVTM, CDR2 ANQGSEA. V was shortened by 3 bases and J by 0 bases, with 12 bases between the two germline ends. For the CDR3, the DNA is TGCAGCGTTGACCAGGGGCCCTTCTCCTACGAGCAGTACTTC. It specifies CSVDQGPFSYEQYF.

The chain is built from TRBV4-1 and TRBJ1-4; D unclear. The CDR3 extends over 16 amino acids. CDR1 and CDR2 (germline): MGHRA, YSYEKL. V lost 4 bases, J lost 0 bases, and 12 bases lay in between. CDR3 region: CASSRQWTSTNEKLFF. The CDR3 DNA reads TGCGCCAGCAGCCGGCAGTGGACTTCAACTAATGAAAAACTGTTTTTT.

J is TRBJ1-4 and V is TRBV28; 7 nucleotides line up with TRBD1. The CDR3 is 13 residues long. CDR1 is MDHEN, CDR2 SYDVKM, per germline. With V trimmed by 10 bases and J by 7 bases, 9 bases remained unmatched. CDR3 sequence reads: CATKRQGSEKLFF. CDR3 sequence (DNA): TGTGCCACCAAAAGACAGGGTAGTGAAAAACTGTTTTTT.

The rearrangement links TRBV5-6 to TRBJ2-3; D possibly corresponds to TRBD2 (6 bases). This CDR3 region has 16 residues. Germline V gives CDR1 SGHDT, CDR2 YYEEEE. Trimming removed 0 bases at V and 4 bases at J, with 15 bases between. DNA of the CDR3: TGTGCCAGCAGCTTGGTTGGCGGGATTCCTCCAGATACGCAGTATTTT. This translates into CASSLVGGIPPDTQYF.

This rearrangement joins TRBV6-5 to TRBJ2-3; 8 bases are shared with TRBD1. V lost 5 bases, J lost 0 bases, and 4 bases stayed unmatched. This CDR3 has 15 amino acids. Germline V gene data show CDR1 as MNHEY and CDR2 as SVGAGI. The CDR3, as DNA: TGTGCCAGCAGTGGGGACAGGCGTAGCACAGATACGCAGTATTTT. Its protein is CASSGDRRSTDTQYF.